This TCR beta chain was profiled in a study of blood T cell repertoires in COVID-19. Study-level background: In each case, the material was cDNA or gDNA derived from T cells, B-cell-depleted T cells, or PBMCs.

Repertoires were generated with immunoSEQ multiplex PCR, while TCRdb's copy carries only in-frame clones and drops some. This sample has 150,000 or so clones, with 80% to 95% found just once. The V end lost 0 bases, the J end lost 10 bases, and 13 bases lay between the germline ends. The CDR3 consists of 15 residues. The germline V gene encodes CDR1 MRHNA and CDR2 SNTAGT. Material: peripheral blood. The rearrangement uses TRBV6-4 and TRBJ1-6, with D possibly being TRBD1 (5 bases). This sequence originates from a woman aged 45-65 years with acute or convalescent COVID-19. This chain's CDR3 is CASSDSGQGGSPLHF. The DNA of the CDR3 is TGTGCCAGCAGTGACTCGGGGCAGGGAGGCTCACCCCTCCACTTT.